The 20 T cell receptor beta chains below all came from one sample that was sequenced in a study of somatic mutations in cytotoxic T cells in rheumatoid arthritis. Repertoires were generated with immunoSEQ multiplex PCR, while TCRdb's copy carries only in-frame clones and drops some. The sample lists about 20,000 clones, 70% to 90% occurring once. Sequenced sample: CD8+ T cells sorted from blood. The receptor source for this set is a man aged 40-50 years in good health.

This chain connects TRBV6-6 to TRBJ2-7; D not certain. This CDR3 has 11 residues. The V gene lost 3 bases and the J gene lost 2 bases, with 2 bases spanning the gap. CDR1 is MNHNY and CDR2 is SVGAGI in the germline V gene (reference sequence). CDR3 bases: TGTGCCAGCAGTTATACCTACGAGCAGTACTTC. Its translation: CASSYTYEQYF.

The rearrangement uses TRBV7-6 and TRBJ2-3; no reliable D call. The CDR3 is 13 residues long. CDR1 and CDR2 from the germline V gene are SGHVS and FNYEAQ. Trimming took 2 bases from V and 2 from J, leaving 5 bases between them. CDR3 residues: CASSLFDTDTQYF. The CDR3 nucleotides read TGTGCCAGCAGCTTATTCGACACAGATACGCAGTATTTT.

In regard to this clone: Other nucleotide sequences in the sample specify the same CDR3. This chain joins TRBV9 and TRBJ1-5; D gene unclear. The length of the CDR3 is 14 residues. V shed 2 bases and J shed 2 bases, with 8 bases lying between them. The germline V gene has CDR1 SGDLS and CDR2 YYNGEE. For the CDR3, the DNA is TGTGCCAGCAGCGTTGGCGGCGGCAATCAGCCCCAGCATTTT. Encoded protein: CASSVGGGNQPQHF.

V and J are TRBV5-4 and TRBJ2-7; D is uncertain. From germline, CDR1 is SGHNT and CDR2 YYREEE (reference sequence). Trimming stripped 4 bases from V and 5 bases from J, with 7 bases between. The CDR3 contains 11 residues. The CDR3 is CASSVSNEQYF. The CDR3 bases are TGTGCCAGCAGCGTTTCCAACGAGCAGTACTTC. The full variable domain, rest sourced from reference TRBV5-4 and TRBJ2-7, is ETGVTQSPTHLIKTRGQQVTLRCSSQSGHNTVSWYQQALGQGPQFIFQYYREEENGRGNFPPRFSGLQFPNYSSELNVNALELDDSALYLCASSVSNEQYFGPGTRLTVT.

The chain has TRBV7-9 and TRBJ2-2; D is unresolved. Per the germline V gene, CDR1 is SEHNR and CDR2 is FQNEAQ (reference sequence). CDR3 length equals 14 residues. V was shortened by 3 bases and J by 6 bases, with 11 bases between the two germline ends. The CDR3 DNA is TGTGCCAGCAGCTTTATCGTTCGTCCCGGGGAGCTGTTTTTT. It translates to CASSFIVRPGELFF.

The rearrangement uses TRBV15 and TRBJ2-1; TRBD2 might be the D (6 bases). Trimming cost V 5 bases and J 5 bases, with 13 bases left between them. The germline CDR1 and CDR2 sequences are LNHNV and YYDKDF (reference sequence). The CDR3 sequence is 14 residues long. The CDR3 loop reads CATSVSSENNEQFF. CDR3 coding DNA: TGTGCCACCAGCGTCTCTAGCGAAAACAATGAGCAGTTCTTC.

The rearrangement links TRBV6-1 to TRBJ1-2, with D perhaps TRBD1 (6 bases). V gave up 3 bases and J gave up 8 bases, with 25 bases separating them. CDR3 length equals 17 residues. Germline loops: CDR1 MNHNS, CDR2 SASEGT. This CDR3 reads CASSDYNRDTPSRGYTF. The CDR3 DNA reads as TGTGCCAGCAGTGACTATAACCGGGACACTCCGTCGCGAGGCTACACCTTC.

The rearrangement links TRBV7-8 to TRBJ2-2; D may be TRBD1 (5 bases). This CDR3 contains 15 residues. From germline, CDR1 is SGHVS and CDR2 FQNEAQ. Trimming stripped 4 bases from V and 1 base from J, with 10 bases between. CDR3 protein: CASSSDRLNTGELFF. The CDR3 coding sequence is TGTGCCAGCAGCTCAGACAGATTGAACACCGGGGAGCTGTTTTTT.

The CDR3 loop reads CASSLGLWDRDHEQYF. The CDR3 coding sequence is TGTGCCAGCAGCTTGGGTCTCTGGGACAGGGACCACGAGCAGTACTTC. This sequence joins TRBV5-6 and TRBJ2-7; 9 bases line up with TRBD1. The germline gives CDR1 SGHDT, CDR2 YYEEEE. This CDR3 contains 16 residues. V was pared by 0 bases and J by 5 bases, with 9 bases of the junction left unmatched.

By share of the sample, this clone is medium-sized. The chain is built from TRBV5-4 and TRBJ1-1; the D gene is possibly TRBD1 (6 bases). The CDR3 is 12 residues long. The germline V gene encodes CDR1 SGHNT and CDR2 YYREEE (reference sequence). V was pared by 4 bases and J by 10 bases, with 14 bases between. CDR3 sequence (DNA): TGTGCCAGCAGCGCCGAACAGGGTTCAGCTTTCTTT. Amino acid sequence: CASSAEQGSAFF. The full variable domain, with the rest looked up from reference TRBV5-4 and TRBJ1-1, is ETGVTQSPTHLIKTRGQQVTLRCSSQSGHNTVSWYQQALGQGPQFIFQYYREEENGRGNFPPRFSGLQFPNYSSELNVNALELDDSALYLCASSAEQGSAFFGQGTRLTVV.

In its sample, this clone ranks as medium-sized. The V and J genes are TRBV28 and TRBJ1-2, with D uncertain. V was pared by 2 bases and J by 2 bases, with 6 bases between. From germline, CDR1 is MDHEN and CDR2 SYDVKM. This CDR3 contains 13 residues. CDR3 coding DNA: TGTGCCAGCAGTTTAGGTCAGAACTATGGCTACACCTTC. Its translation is CASSLGQNYGYTF.

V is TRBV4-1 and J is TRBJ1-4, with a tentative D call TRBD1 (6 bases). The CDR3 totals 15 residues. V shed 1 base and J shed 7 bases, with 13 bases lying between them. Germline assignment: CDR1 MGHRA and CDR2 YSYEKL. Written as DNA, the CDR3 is TGCGCCAGCAGCCAAGGCCGCAGGGGAACTGAAAAACTGTTTTTT. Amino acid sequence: CASSQGRRGTEKLFF.

This chain's CDR3 is CASSLLTPSTDTQYF. The CDR3 DNA reads TGTGCCAGCAGCTTGTTAACCCCTTCTACAGATACGCAGTATTTT. This chain links TRBV5-4 with TRBJ2-3; D unclear. Germline lookup yields CDR1 SGHNT and CDR2 YYREEE (reference sequence). The CDR3 has 15 amino acids. With 1 base removed from V and 3 bases from J, the gap between germline ends came to 12 bases.

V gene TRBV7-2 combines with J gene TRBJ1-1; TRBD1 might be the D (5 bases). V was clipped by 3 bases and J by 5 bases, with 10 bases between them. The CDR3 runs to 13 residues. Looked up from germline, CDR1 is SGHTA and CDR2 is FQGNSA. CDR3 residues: CASSFWGRTEAFF. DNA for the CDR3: TGTGCCAGCAGCTTTTGGGGCCGGACTGAAGCTTTCTTT. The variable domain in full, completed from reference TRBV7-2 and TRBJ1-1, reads GAGVSQSPSNKVTEKGKDVELRCDPISGHTALYWYRQSLGQGLEFLIYFQGNSAPDKSGLPSDRFSAERTGGSVSTLTIQRTQQEDSAVYLCASSFWGRTEAFFGQGTRLTVV.

CDR3 nucleotide sequence: TGTGCCAGCAGCCAAGCGACTAGCATCTTGGGCGAGCAGTACTTC. The encoded protein is CASSQATSILGEQYF. The chain has TRBV4-2 and TRBJ2-7; 7 positions agree with TRBD2. The V segment lost 1 base and the J segment 6 bases; nucleotides outside the gene matches: 9. Looked up from germline, CDR1 is LGHNA and CDR2 is YNFKEQ. There are 15 residues in the CDR3.

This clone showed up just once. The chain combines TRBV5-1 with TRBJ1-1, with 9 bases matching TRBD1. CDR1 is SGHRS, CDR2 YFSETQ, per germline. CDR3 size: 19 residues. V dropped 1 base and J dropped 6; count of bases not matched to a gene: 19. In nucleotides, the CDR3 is TGCGCCAGCAGCTTGACCCTACCTGGGACAGGGAGGCGGATCGCTGAAGCTTTCTTT. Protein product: CASSLTLPGTGRRIAEAFF.

CDR3 residues: CASSQIRGEFSRAKNIQYF. CDR3 coding DNA: TGTGCCAGCAGCCAAATAAGAGGGGAATTCAGTAGAGCCAAAAACATTCAGTACTTC. The chain is built from TRBV7-2 and TRBJ2-4; D possibly uses TRBD1 or TRBD2 (5 bases each). V was cut by 5 bases and J by 0 bases, with 23 bases left in between. CDR1 SGHTA and CDR2 FQGNSA come from the germline V gene. The CDR3 spans 19 residues. The full variable domain, in which reference TRBV7-2 and TRBJ2-4 provide the parts outside the CDR3, is GAGVSQSPSNKVTEKGKDVELRCDPISGHTALYWYRQSLGQGLEFLIYFQGNSAPDKSGLPSDRFSAERTGGSVSTLTIQRTQQEDSAVYLCASSQIRGEFSRAKNIQYFGAGTRLSVL.

DNA for the CDR3: TGTGCCAGCAGCGTAGCGAACTTAGGGGAAGAGACCCAGTACTTC. It translates to CASSVANLGEETQYF. This chain joins TRBV9 and TRBJ2-5; TRBD1 is a possible D gene (5 bases). From germline, CDR1 is SGDLS and CDR2 YYNGEE. Trimming took off 0 bases at V and 3 bases at J, with 12 bases between the two ends. There are 15 residues in the CDR3.

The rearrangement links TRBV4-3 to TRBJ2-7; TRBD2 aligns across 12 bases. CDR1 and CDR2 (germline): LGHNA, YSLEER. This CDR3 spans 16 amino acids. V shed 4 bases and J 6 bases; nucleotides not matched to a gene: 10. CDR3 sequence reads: CASSLQTSGSRVEQYF. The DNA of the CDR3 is TGCGCCAGCAGCCTACAGACTAGCGGGAGTCGCGTCGAGCAGTACTTC.

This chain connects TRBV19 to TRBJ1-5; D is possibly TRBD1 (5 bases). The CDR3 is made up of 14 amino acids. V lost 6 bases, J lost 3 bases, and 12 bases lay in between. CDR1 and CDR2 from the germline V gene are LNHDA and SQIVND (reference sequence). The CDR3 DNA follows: TGTGCCAGTAGGATGGGAGGGGTCAATCAGCCCCAGCATTTT. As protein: CASRMGGVNQPQHF.